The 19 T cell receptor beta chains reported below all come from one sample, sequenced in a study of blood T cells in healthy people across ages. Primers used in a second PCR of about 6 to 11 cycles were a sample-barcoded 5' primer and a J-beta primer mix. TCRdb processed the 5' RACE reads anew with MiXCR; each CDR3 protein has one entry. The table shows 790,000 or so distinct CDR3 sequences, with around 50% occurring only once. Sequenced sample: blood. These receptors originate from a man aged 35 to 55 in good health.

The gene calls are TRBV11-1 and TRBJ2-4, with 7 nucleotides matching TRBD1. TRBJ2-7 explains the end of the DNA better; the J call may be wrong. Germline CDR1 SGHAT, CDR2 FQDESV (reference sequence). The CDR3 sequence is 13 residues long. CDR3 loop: CASSADRVGEQYF. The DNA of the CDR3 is TGTGCCAGCAGCGCTGACAGGGTCGGCGAGCAGTACTTC.

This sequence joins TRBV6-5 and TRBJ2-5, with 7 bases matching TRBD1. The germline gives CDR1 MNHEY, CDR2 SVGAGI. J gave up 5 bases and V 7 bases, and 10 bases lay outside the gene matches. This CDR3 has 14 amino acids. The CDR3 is CASTETGFEETQYF. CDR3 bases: TGTGCCAGCACCGAGACAGGGTTCGAGGAGACCCAGTACTTC.

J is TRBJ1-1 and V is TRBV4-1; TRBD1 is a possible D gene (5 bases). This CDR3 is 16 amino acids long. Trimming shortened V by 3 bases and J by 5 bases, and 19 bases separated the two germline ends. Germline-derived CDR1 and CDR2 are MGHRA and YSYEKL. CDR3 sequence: CASSHDQGREGTEAFF. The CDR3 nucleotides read TGCGCCAGCAGCCATGACCAAGGACGGGAGGGGACTGAAGCTTTCTTT.

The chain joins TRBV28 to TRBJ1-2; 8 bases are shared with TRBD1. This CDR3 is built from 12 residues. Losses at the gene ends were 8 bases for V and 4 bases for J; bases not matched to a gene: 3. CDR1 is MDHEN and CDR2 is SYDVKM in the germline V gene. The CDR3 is CASFQGAYGYTF. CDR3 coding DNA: TGTGCCAGCTTCCAGGGGGCCTATGGCTACACCTTC.

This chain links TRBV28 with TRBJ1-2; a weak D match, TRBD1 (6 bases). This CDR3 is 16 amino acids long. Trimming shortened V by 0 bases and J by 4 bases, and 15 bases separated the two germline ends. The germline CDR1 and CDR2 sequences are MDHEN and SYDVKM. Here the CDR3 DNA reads TGTGCCAGCAGTTTATGGGAGGACAGTCATTTCTATGGCTACACCTTC. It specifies CASSLWEDSHFYGYTF.

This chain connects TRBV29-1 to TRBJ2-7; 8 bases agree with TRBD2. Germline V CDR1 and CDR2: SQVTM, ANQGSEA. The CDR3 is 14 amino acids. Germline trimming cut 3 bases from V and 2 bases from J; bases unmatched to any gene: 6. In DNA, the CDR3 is TGCAGCGTTGAGGTGCGGGAGGCTCCCTACGAGCAGTACTTC. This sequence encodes CSVEVREAPYEQYF.

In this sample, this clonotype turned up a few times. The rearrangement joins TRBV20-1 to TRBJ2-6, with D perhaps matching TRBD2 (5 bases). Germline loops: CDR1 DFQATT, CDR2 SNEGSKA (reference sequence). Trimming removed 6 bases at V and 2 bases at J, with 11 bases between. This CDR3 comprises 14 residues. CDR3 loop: CSAKWRAGANVLTF. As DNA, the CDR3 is TGCAGTGCGAAATGGCGGGCTGGGGCCAACGTCCTGACTTTC.

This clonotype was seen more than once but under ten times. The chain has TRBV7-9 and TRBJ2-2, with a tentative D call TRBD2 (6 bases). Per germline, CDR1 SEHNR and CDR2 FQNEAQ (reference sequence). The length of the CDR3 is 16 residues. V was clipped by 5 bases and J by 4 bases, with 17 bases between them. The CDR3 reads CASSLRGGAGTGELFF. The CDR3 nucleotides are TGTGCCAGCAGCCTAAGAGGCGGGGCTGGCACCGGGGAGCTGTTTTTT. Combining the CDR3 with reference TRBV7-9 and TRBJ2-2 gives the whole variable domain DTGVSQNPRHKITKRGQNVTFRCDPISEHNRLYWYRQTLGQGPEFLTYFQNEAQLEKSRLLSDRFSAERPKGSFSTLEIQRTEQGDSAMYLCASSLRGGAGTGELFFGEGSRLTVL.

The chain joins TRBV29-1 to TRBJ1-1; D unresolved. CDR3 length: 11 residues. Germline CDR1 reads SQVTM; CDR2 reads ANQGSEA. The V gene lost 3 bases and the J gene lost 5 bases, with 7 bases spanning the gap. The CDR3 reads CSVDVVTEAFF. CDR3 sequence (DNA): TGCAGCGTTGACGTCGTAACTGAAGCTTTCTTT. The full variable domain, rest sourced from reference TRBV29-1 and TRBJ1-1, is SAVISQKPSRDICQRGTSLTIQCQVDSQVTMMFWYRQQPGQSLTLIATANQGSEATYESGFVIDKFPISRPNLTFSTLTVSNMSPEDSSIYLCSVDVVTEAFFGQGTRLTVV.

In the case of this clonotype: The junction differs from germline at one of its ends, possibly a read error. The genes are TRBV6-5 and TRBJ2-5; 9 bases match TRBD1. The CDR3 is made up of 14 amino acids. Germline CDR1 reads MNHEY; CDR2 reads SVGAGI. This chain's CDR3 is CASSPYRGHGTLYF. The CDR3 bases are TGTGCCAGCAGTCCTTACAGGGGGCACGGGACCCTGTACTTC.

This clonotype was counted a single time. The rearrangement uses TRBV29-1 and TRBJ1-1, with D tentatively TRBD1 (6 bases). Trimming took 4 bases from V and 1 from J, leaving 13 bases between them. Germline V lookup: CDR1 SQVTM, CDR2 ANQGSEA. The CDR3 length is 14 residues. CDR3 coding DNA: TGCAGCGTTGCGGGGGGCGCGGCGAACACTGAAGCTTTCTTT. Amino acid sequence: CSVAGGAANTEAFF.

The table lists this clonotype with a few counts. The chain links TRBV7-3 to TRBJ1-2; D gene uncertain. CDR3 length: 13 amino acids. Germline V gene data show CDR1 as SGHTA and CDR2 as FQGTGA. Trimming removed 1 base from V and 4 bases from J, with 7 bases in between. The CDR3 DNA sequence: TGTGCCAGCAGCTTAAAGGCAGGCTATGGCTACACCTTC. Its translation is CASSLKAGYGYTF.

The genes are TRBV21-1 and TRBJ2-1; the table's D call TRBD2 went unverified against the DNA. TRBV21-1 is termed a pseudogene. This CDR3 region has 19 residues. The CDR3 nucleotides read TGTGCCAGCAGCACCCCAGGCCCCGAAGCGGGAGGTAAATACAATGAGCAGTTCTTC. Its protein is CASSTPGPEAGGKYNEQFF.

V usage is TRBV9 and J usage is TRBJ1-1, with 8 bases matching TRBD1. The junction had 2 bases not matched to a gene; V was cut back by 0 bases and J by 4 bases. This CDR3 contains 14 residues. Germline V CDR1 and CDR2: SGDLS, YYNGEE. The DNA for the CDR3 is TGTGCCAGCAGCGTAGTAACAGGGGGCACTGAAGCTTTCTTT. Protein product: CASSVVTGGTEAFF.

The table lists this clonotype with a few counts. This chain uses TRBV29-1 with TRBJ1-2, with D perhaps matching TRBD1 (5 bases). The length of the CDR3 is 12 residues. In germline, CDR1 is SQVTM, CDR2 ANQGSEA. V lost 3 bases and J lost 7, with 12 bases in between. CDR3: CSVDLGLAGYTF. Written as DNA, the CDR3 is TGCAGCGTTGATCTGGGGCTGGCTGGCTACACCTTC.

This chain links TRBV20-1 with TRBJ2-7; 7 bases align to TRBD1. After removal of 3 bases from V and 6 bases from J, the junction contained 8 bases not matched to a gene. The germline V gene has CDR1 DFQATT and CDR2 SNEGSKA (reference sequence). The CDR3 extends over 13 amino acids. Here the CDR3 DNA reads TGCAGTGCTAGGGAAGGGACAGTTACCGAGCAGTACTTC. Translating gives CSAREGTVTEQYF.

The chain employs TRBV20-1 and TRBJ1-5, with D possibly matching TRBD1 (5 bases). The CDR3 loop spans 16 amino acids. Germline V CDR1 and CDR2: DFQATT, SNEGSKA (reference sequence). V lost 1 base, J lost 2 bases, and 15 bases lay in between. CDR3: CSARAWAGLRNQPQHF. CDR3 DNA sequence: TGCAGTGCTAGAGCTTGGGCAGGGCTCCGCAATCAGCCCCAGCATTTT.

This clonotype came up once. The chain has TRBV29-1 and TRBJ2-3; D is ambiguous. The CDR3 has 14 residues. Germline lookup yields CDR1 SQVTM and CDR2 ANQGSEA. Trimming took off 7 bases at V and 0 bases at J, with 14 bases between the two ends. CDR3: CSAINPGSTDTQYF. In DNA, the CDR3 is TGCAGCGCCATCAATCCCGGAAGCACAGATACGCAGTATTTT.

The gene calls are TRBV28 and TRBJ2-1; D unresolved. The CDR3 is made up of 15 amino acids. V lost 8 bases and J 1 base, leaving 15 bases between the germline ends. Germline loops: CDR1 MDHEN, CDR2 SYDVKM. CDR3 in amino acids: CASALETASYNEQFF. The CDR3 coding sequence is TGTGCCAGCGCCCTCGAGACGGCGTCCTACAATGAGCAGTTCTTC.